One and the same sample provided the 27 T cell receptor beta chains below, sequenced in a study of cytomegalovirus exposure and HLA in healthy donors. PCR used 60 Vbeta primers and 13 Jbeta primers. Assay: immunoSEQ multiplex PCR; the TCRdb copy retains only in-frame clones and omits some. The sample lists under 200,000 clones; around 82% were seen once. The material sequenced was PBMCs. All receptors come from a man aged 35-49 years in good health and CMV-seronegative.

On this clone itself: Its ends do not fully match the called genes, so a read error is possible. Other DNA sequences from this sample encode an identical CDR3 as well. CDR3 protein: CASSLDRGPGNSPLHF. In DNA, the CDR3 is TGCGCCAGCAGCTTGGACAGGGGGCCGGGGAATTCGCCCCTCCACTTT. This chain links TRBV5-1 with TRBJ1-6; the match to TRBD1 covers 9 bases. This CDR3 region has 16 residues. Germline V CDR1 and CDR2: SGHRS, YFSETQ.

This clone was seen a handful of times. The chain is built from TRBV5-1 and TRBJ2-7; D gene unclear. V was pared by 0 bases and J by 5 bases, with 30 bases between. CDR1 SGHRS and CDR2 YFSETQ come from the germline V gene. The CDR3 length is 20 residues. This CDR3 is CASSLGDASFGYTRGNEQYF. The CDR3 DNA follows: TGCGCCAGCAGCTTGGGCGATGCGTCGTTTGGTTACACGCGAGGAAACGAGCAGTACTTC.

V usage is TRBV2 and J usage is TRBJ2-1; 7 nucleotides align to TRBD2. J lost 0 bases, V lost 5 bases, and 13 bases had no gene match. The length of the CDR3 is 18 residues. In germline, CDR1 is SNHLY, CDR2 FYNNEI. CDR3 sequence: CASSSWGGRGRSYNEQFF. CDR3 DNA sequence: TGTGCCAGCAGTAGCTGGGGTGGGAGGGGTCGCTCCTACAATGAGCAGTTCTTC.

This clone was recorded only once. This sequence joins TRBV4-1 and TRBJ2-4, with a weak D call TRBD1 (5 bases). Trimming took 0 bases from V and 1 from J, leaving 16 bases between them. The V gene's germline CDR1 is MGHRA and CDR2 YSYEKL. The CDR3 totals 18 residues. Written as DNA, the CDR3 is TGCGCCAGCAGCCAAGATTGGGGCAGGGATGGGGCCAAAAACATTCAGTACTTC. The encoded protein is CASSQDWGRDGAKNIQYF.

A few counts support this clone. This chain links TRBV30 with TRBJ1-2, with a weak D call TRBD1 (6 bases). Germline lookup yields CDR1 GTSNPN and CDR2 SVGIG (reference sequence). V shed 2 bases and J shed 13 bases, with 17 bases lying between them. This CDR3 is built from 12 residues. CDR3 region: CAWSSGDRLSTF. The DNA of the CDR3 is TGTGCCTGGAGTTCAGGGGACCGGCTATCCACCTTC.

This clone was seen a few times. The chain carries TRBV2 and TRBJ2-2; 8 positions match TRBD1. The germline gives CDR1 SNHLY, CDR2 FYNNEI. The V gene end was trimmed by 4 bases and the J gene end by 5 bases; junction bases not matched to a gene: 0. There are 13 residues in the CDR3. The CDR3 region is CASSGQGTGELFF. As DNA, the CDR3 is TGTGCCAGCAGTGGACAGGGGACCGGGGAGCTGTTTTTT.

J is TRBJ1-2 and V is TRBV5-1; possible D gene TRBD1, 5 bases. The ends were cut back, 0 bases at V and 5 bases at J, with 11 bases in the middle. The CDR3 consists of 14 residues. Germline CDR1 SGHRS, CDR2 YFSETQ. CDR3 in amino acids: CASSLAEGRYGYTF. The CDR3 DNA reads as TGCGCCAGCAGCTTGGCCGAGGGGAGGTATGGCTACACCTTC.

The V and J genes are TRBV2 and TRBJ2-7, with D hard to call. CDR3 size: 13 residues. Germline CDR1 and CDR2: SNHLY and FYNNEI. V was cut by 7 bases and J by 2 bases, with 12 bases left in between. The CDR3 loop is CASNIRLAYEQYF. The CDR3 DNA is TGTGCCAGCAATATCAGGTTAGCCTACGAGCAGTACTTC.

The chain uses TRBV20-1 and TRBJ2-7; D unclear. Germline values: CDR1 DFQATT, CDR2 SNEGSKA (reference sequence). The CDR3 sequence is 11 residues long. The V end was cut by 5 bases, the J end by 5 bases, with 10 bases between. CDR3 nucleotides: TGCAGTGCTGGTAGTGTCGACGAGCAGTACTTC. This codes for CSAGSVDEQYF.

This rearrangement joins TRBV7-8 to TRBJ2-3, with D possibly TRBD1 on 5 matching bases. Trimming took 2 bases from V and 2 from J, leaving 11 bases between them. CDR3 length equals 15 residues. Germline V gives CDR1 SGHVS, CDR2 FQNEAQ. The CDR3: CASSLKDSYTDTQYF. CDR3 DNA sequence: TGTGCCAGCAGCTTAAAAGACAGTTACACAGATACGCAGTATTTT.

This chain joins TRBV6-1 and TRBJ2-5; 10 bases are shared with TRBD1. The end of the DNA aligns better with TRBJ2-7, so the J call may be wrong. This CDR3 spans 15 amino acids. CDR1 and CDR2 from the germline V gene are MNHNS and SASEGT. In nucleotides, the CDR3 is TGTGCCAGCAGAGGTTCTAGGGACAGGGGTTACGAGCAGTACTTC. Translation: CASRGSRDRGYEQYF.

This clone was counted a few times. This chain links TRBV10-3 with TRBJ1-2; D unresolved. From germline, CDR1 is ENHRY and CDR2 SYGVKD. V shed 7 bases and J shed 2 bases, with 14 bases lying between them. This CDR3 is 14 amino acids long. The CDR3 loop reads CAINPTAGNYGYTF. In nucleotides, the CDR3 is TGTGCCATCAACCCGACGGCGGGGAACTATGGCTACACCTTC.

The genes are TRBV29-1 and TRBJ2-7; TRBD1 matches at 9 bases. Germline assignment: CDR1 SQVTM and CDR2 ANQGSEA. The CDR3 has 13 amino acids. The ends lost 5 bases at V and 2 bases at J; junction bases unmatched: 4. CDR3 sequence reads: CSVRTGDTYEQYF. In nucleotides, the CDR3 is TGCAGCGTTAGGACAGGGGATACCTACGAGCAGTACTTC.

This clone occurred once. The J gene is TRBJ1-2, the V gene TRBV21-1. TRBV21-1 is deemed a pseudogene. The CDR3 consists of 16 residues. The CDR3 sequence: CASSKATEGRWSGYTF. CDR3 DNA: TGTGCCAGCAGCAAAGCAACGGAAGGGAGGTGGTCTGGCTACACCTTC.

The genes are TRBV20-1 and TRBJ2-3; D is uncertain. This CDR3 has 11 residues. Germline CDR1 DFQATT, CDR2 SNEGSKA (reference sequence). The CDR3 bases are TGCAGCCTACCGTTTTCAGATACGCAGTATTTT. Its translation is CSLPFSDTQYF.

This chain joins TRBV12-5 and TRBJ2-5, with D perhaps matching TRBD2 (5 bases). The CDR3 has 13 residues. Germline values: CDR1 LGHNT, CDR2 FRNRAP. The ends were cut back, 0 bases at V and 5 bases at J, with 7 bases in the middle. In nucleotides, the CDR3 is TGTGCTAGTGGTTTGGTTTCGGGGGAGACCCAGTACTTC. This gives the protein CASGLVSGETQYF.

The chain has TRBV18 and TRBJ1-4, with a possible D match to TRBD1 (5 bases). V was shortened by 3 bases and J by 7 bases, with 12 bases between the two germline ends. The CDR3 covers 14 residues. Germline loops: CDR1 KGHSH, CDR2 LQKENI. The CDR3 loop reads CASSPAGDGEKLFF. The DNA of the CDR3 is TGTGCCAGCTCACCGGCGGGGGACGGTGAAAAACTGTTTTTT.

The chain employs TRBV7-9 and TRBJ2-3, with 9 bases fitting TRBD1. The trim removed 6 bases at V and 0 bases at J, leaving 1 base unmatched. CDR1 is SEHNR, CDR2 FQNEAQ, per germline (reference sequence). The CDR3 runs 14 residues. CDR3 in DNA: TGTGCCAGCAGGGGACAGGGTAGCACAGATACGCAGTATTTT. Protein sequence: CASRGQGSTDTQYF.

The chain employs TRBV27 and TRBJ2-5; 7 bases fit TRBD2. The J segment lost 1 base and the V segment lost 3 bases, leaving 8 bases of the junction unmatched. This CDR3 comprises 16 residues. Germline assignment: CDR1 MNHEY and CDR2 SMNVEV (reference sequence). CDR3 loop: CASSLLSSGLQETQYF. The DNA for the CDR3 is TGTGCCAGCAGTTTGCTGTCTAGCGGCCTCCAAGAGACCCAGTACTTC.

The chain uses TRBV5-1 and TRBJ1-4, with TRBD1 matching over 7 bases. Germline assignment: CDR1 SGHRS and CDR2 YFSETQ. CDR3 size: 14 residues. V lost 1 base, J lost 8 bases, and 5 bases stayed unmatched. The CDR3 spells CASSLKQGREKLFF. CDR3 DNA sequence: TGCGCCAGCAGCTTGAAACAGGGGCGAGAAAAACTGTTTTTT. The full variable domain, with the rest looked up from reference TRBV5-1 and TRBJ1-4, is KAGVTQTPRYLIKTRGQQVTLSCSPISGHRSVSWYQQTPGQGLQFLFEYFSETQRNKGNFPGRFSGRQFSNSRSEMNVSTLELGDSALYLCASSLKQGREKLFFGSGTQLSVL.

This clone was found once. This chain joins TRBV5-6 and TRBJ2-3, with TRBD2 matching 12 bases. Unmatched junction bases numbered 4, after V lost 0 bases and J lost 5 bases. This CDR3 comprises 16 residues. From germline, CDR1 is SGHDT and CDR2 YYEEEE. CDR3 coding DNA: TGTGCCAGCAGCTTGGGACTAGCGGGAGTTGTAGATACGCAGTATTTT. This sequence encodes CASSLGLAGVVDTQYF.

V usage is TRBV7-9 and J usage is TRBJ2-1, with TRBD2 identical over 7 bases. V gave up 5 bases and J gave up 4 bases; unmatched junction bases: 8. This CDR3 spans 15 amino acids. Germline-derived CDR1 and CDR2 are SEHNR and FQNEAQ (reference sequence). The DNA for the CDR3 is TGTGCCAGCAGCAAAGCCGGGGGGAATTACAATGAGCAGTTCTTC. The encoded protein is CASSKAGGNYNEQFF.

The rearrangement links TRBV6-6 to TRBJ2-2, with D uncertain. With 7 bases removed from V and 1 base from J, the gap between germline ends came to 10 bases. CDR1 and CDR2 from the germline V gene are MNHNY and SVGAGI (reference sequence). This CDR3 has 14 amino acids. CDR3 coding DNA: TGTGCCAGCATTGGTCAGGAGAACACCGGGGAGCTGTTTTTT. Translating gives CASIGQENTGELFF.

This rearrangement joins TRBV9 to TRBJ1-4, with a possible D match to TRBD1 (5 bases). Germline V gene sequence: CDR1 SGDLS, CDR2 YYNGEE. The germline V and J ends were trimmed by 4 bases and 0 bases, with 16 bases remaining between them. The CDR3 runs 17 residues. Here the CDR3 reads CASSSRGGVATNEKLFF. DNA for the CDR3: TGTGCCAGCAGCTCAAGGGGAGGAGTAGCAACTAATGAAAAACTGTTTTTT.

The J gene is TRBJ2-1, the V gene TRBV7-9, with 8 bases aligning to TRBD2. Trimming removed 1 base from V and 6 bases from J; junction bases left unmatched: 8. CDR3 length: 16 amino acids. The germline CDR1 and CDR2 sequences are SEHNR and FQNEAQ (reference sequence). CDR3 protein: CASSLVGVAGFNEQFF. The CDR3 DNA sequence: TGTGCCAGCAGCTTAGTTGGAGTAGCGGGGTTCAATGAGCAGTTCTTC.

The CDR3 is CASSPGGDRGPCYSNQPQHF. CDR3 sequence (DNA): TGTGCCAGCAGCCCAGGAGGGGACAGGGGGCCTTGCTATAGCAATCAGCCCCAGCATTTT. The chain joins TRBV5-4 to TRBJ1-5; 12 bases map to TRBD1. There are 20 residues in the CDR3. The germline CDR1 and CDR2 sequences are SGHNT and YYREEE (reference sequence). The V and J ends lost 4 bases and 0 bases, in that order; junction bases with no gene match: 14.

V and J are TRBV5-1 and TRBJ2-7; D is undetermined. V lost 3 bases and J lost 3, with 7 bases in between. Germline V gives CDR1 SGHRS, CDR2 YFSETQ. The CDR3 contains 12 residues. The CDR3 loop is CASSSPSYEQYF. The CDR3, as DNA: TGCGCCAGCAGCTCACCGAGCTACGAGCAGTACTTC.